This is a list of T cell receptor beta chains from one sample in a study of cytomegalovirus exposure and HLA in healthy donors. Produced via immunoSEQ multiplex PCR; TCRdb's table is partial and in-frame only. The sample has some 120,000 clones, over 15% seen once; the top ten hold roughly 2%. Sequencing was carried out using PBMCs. The source is a young woman in good health and CMV-seronegative. CDR3s include the opening cysteine and the closing phenylalanine or tryptophan.

>TRBV27|TRBJ2-7
CASSPSGYAYEQYF
>TRBV5-1|TRBJ2-7
CASRRDSPNGGEQYF
>TRBV2|TRBJ1-2
CASSPGQGLEGYTF
>TRBV5-1|TRBJ2-1
CASSPSSGSNNEQFF
>TRBV5-6|TRBJ1-5
CASSLRQGGNQPQHF
>TRBV27|TRBJ1-2
CASRDRAADRGYTF
>TRBV19|TRBJ2-7
CASSRTGGRYEQYF
>TRBV5-4|TRBJ2-1
CASSFRQGGDEQFF
>TRBV11-3|TRBJ2-2
CASSQLAGPTGELFF
>TRBV9|TRBJ1-5
CASSAARDSNQPQHF
>TRBV2|TRBJ2-7
CASSPGPGTYEQYF
>TRBV10-3|TRBJ1-2
CAISESGRDREAF
>TRBV28|TRBJ2-4
CASSPLIAKNIQYF
>TRBV28|TRBJ1-1
CANSPLNTEAFF
>TRBV7-3|TRBJ2-3
CASSSGTSGGSTQYF
>TRBV6-5|TRBJ2-1
CASSILANSYNEQFF
>TRBV4-1|TRBJ2-7
CASSSPVGLYF
>TRBV27|TRBJ1-2
CASSSSDTNYGYTF
>TRBV10-3|TRBJ1-2
CAISRGQTVTDGYTF
>TRBV2|TRBJ2-7
CASSETPGIYEQYF
>TRBV2|TRBJ2-5
CASSALQGAKEETQYF
>TRBV6-7|TRBJ1-5
CAKGQTGQPQHF
>TRBV9|TRBJ2-7
CASSVEGQSSYEQYF
>TRBV6-6|TRBJ2-3
CARNPLSGGPTDTQYF
>TRBV29-1|TRBJ1-1
CSVEERGLGFF
>TRBV19|TRBJ1-5
CASTLGSWEGQPQHF
>TRBV6-5|TRBJ2-1
CASMAGYSSYNEQFF
>TRBV6-5|TRBJ1-2
CASSYAGSDYGYTF
>TRBV27|TRBJ2-1
CASSLFPVNEQFF
>TRBV11-2|TRBJ2-5
CASSFSGRLETQYF
>TRBV2|TRBJ1-5
CASSVDSGVLNQPQHF
>TRBV5-4|TRBJ2-1
CASSLWTPSYNEQFF
>TRBV19|TRBJ1-5
CASTLGRGRPYSNQPQHF
>TRBV5-8|TRBJ1-5
CASSLALGQSNQPQHF
>TRBV10-3|TRBJ1-6
CAISESGRGDNSPLHF
>TRBV5-1|TRBJ1-4
CASSLGQGKNEKLFF
>TRBV11-2|TRBJ1-1
CASSPPTGRNTEAFF
>TRBV28|TRBJ2-1
CASRPMTSGITFEQFF
>TRBV2|TRBJ2-5
CASTGHPQTQYF
>TRBV18|TRBJ1-2
CASSPPGGTGRYGYTF
>TRBV19|TRBJ1-2
CASSIGQSYGYTF